These 32 T cell receptor beta chains came from one sample sequenced in a study of neoadjuvant anti-PD-1 for oral cavity cancer. Measured with immunoSEQ multiplex PCR; TCRdb has only the in-frame clones, and not every one. In the table there are approximately 13,000 clones, approximately 70% of which are singletons. Time point meaning: after neoadjuvant nivolumab, at surgical resection. Sequenced material: PBMCs, taken after nivolumab (anti-PD-1) treatment. All receptors derive from a person between 40 and 85 years old with oral cavity squamous cell carcinoma.

This clone was observed a handful of times. The chain has TRBV2 and TRBJ2-5, with 7 nucleotides matching TRBD1. V shed 5 bases and J 5 bases; nucleotides not matched to a gene: 5. CDR1 is SNHLY, CDR2 FYNNEI, per germline. The CDR3 is 13 amino acids. CDR3 amino acids: CASSRQGRETQYF. For the CDR3, the DNA is TGTGCCAGCAGTCGACAGGGCCGGGAGACCCAGTACTTC.

The genes are TRBV19 and TRBJ1-5; no reliable D call. V dropped 1 base and J dropped 5 bases, with 9 bases sitting between them. The germline CDR1 and CDR2 sequences are LNHDA and SQIVND (reference sequence). The CDR3 is 14 amino acids. CDR3 bases: TGTGCCAGTAGTATAGGGCCGGGCCATCAGCCCCAGCATTTT. Its protein product is CASSIGPGHQPQHF.

The chain links TRBV7-2 to TRBJ2-5, with 8 nucleotides matching TRBD2. The J segment lost 6 bases and the V segment lost 2 bases, leaving 14 bases of the junction unmatched. This CDR3 comprises 17 residues. The V gene's germline CDR1 is SGHTA and CDR2 FQGNSA. The chain's CDR3 is CASSLFTSREGQKTQYF. DNA of the CDR3: TGTGCCAGCAGCTTATTCACCTCACGGGAGGGCCAGAAGACCCAGTACTTC.

The chain carries TRBV7-9 and TRBJ2-7, with D possibly being TRBD2 (7 bases). V was cut by 6 bases and J by 0 bases, with 15 bases left in between. The CDR3 is 15 residues long. Germline V gene data show CDR1 as SEHNR and CDR2 as FQNEAQ (reference sequence). CDR3 in DNA: TGTGCCAGCAGTTATACGGGGGGCCCCTCCTACGAGCAGTACTTC. It codes for CASSYTGGPSYEQYF. Complete variable domain (other parts from reference TRBV7-9 and TRBJ2-7): DTGVSQNPRHKITKRGQNVTFRCDPISEHNRLYWYRQTLGQGPEFLTYFQNEAQLEKSRLLSDRFSAERPKGSFSTLEIQRTEQGDSAMYLCASSYTGGPSYEQYFGPGTRLTVT.

The count of this clone is one. V is TRBV7-6 and J is TRBJ2-5; TRBD1 or TRBD2 may be the D gene (6 bases each). The CDR3 is 14 residues long. The germline V and J ends were trimmed by 4 bases and 7 bases, with 16 bases remaining between them. Germline CDR1 SGHVS, CDR2 FNYEAQ. The CDR3 nucleotides are TGTGCCAGCAGCTCTCAACAGGGAGGTGGGACCCAGTACTTC. Translating it yields CASSSQQGGGTQYF.

The genes are TRBV5-1 and TRBJ2-2; D gene unclear. Germline CDR1 is SGHRS and CDR2 is YFSETQ. V was trimmed by 5 bases and J by 2 bases, leaving 4 bases between them. The CDR3 loop spans 12 amino acids. In DNA, the CDR3 is TGCGCCAGCAGTTTTAACACCGGGGAGCTGTTTTTT. Its translation: CASSFNTGELFF.

V is TRBV5-6 and J is TRBJ1-5; 7 positions match TRBD1. CDR3 length equals 13 residues. Germline assignment: CDR1 SGHDT and CDR2 YYEEEE. Trimming removed 3 bases from V and 8 bases from J; junction bases left unmatched: 5. The chain's CDR3 is CASSWGQQEPQHF. The CDR3 DNA reads TGTGCCAGCAGCTGGGGACAGCAAGAGCCCCAGCATTTT.

The rearrangement links TRBV9 to TRBJ2-5; D uncertain. Trimming removed 4 bases from V and 4 bases from J, with 11 bases in between. The length of the CDR3 is 13 residues. Germline loops: CDR1 SGDLS, CDR2 YYNGEE. CDR3 protein: CASSTRLRETQYF. The CDR3 DNA reads as TGTGCCAGCAGCACCCGACTTCGAGAGACCCAGTACTTC.

The chain employs TRBV6-5 and TRBJ2-1; 8 bases are a match to TRBD2. Germline loops: CDR1 MNHEY, CDR2 SVGAGI. Trimming removed 4 bases from V and 7 bases from J; junction bases left unmatched: 12. CDR3 length: 16 amino acids. CDR3 coding DNA: TGTGCCAGCAGTTCCCCCGGACTAGCTCCAGTGAATGAGCAGTTCTTC. It translates to CASSSPGLAPVNEQFF.

This chain links TRBV2 with TRBJ2-5, with 8 positions matching TRBD2. The CDR3 length is 15 residues. CDR1 is SNHLY, CDR2 FYNNEI, per germline. V lost 7 bases and J lost 3; bases outside the gene matches: 10. The CDR3 DNA reads as TGTGCCAGCAAGGGGTCGGGACTAGTGGAAGAGACCCAGTACTTC. Translating gives CASKGSGLVEETQYF.

The V call is TRBV6-5, the J call TRBJ2-5; 9 bases map to TRBD1. Germline CDR1 and CDR2: MNHEY and SVGAGI. Unmatched junction bases numbered 5, after V lost 8 bases and J lost 4 bases. The CDR3 runs 13 residues. For the CDR3, the DNA is TGTGCCAGCCACGACAGGGGGGGAGAGACCCAGTACTTC. Its translation is CASHDRGGETQYF.

V gene TRBV15 combines with J gene TRBJ2-5; D might be TRBD1 (6 bases). V was cut by 5 bases and J by 3 bases, with 13 bases left in between. The CDR3 consists of 14 residues. CDR1 is LNHNV and CDR2 is YYDKDF in the germline V gene (reference sequence). The CDR3 here is CATSSPWTEETQYF. DNA of the CDR3: TGTGCCACCAGCTCTCCTTGGACAGAAGAGACCCAGTACTTC.

The V and J genes are TRBV19 and TRBJ2-5; D uncertain. Germline loops: CDR1 LNHDA, CDR2 SQIVND (reference sequence). Between the trimmed V and J ends, which lost 5 bases and 2 bases, there was a span of 12 bases. The CDR3 sequence is 14 residues long. The CDR3 here is CASSPLSSQETQYF. CDR3 sequence (DNA): TGTGCCAGTAGTCCCCTCAGTAGTCAAGAGACCCAGTACTTC.

The V gene is TRBV27, the J gene TRBJ1-2; 9 nucleotides line up with TRBD1. In germline, CDR1 is MNHEY, CDR2 SMNVEV (reference sequence). Losses at the gene ends were 5 bases for V and 8 bases for J; bases not matched to a gene: 9. CDR3 length: 14 residues. The CDR3 loop is CASSKTGGVGGYTF. The CDR3, as DNA: TGTGCCAGCAGTAAGACAGGGGGGGTTGGGGGCTACACCTTC.

The J gene is TRBJ2-5, the V gene TRBV11-1; tentatively, D is TRBD2 (5 bases). Trimming pared 3 bases from V and 2 bases from J, leaving 16 bases between. In germline, CDR1 is SGHAT, CDR2 FQDESV (reference sequence). The CDR3 runs 16 residues. Here the CDR3 reads CASSFENSPGQETQYF. The CDR3 region has the DNA TGTGCCAGCAGCTTTGAGAACAGCCCGGGACAAGAGACCCAGTACTTC.

This clone was found once. The chain carries TRBV6-1 and TRBJ2-1; TRBD1 is a possible D gene (6 bases). Germline assignment: CDR1 MNHNS and CDR2 SASEGT. CDR3 length: 13 residues. Trimming left V 7 bases short and J 5 bases short, with 12 bases between. CDR3 DNA: TGTGCCAGCAACACCGGACAGAACAATGAGCAGTTCTTC. Translation gives CASNTGQNNEQFF.

The rearrangement uses TRBV11-3 and TRBJ2-2; D not certain. This CDR3 has 13 residues. V gave up 3 bases and J gave up 6 bases, with 8 bases separating them. Germline assignment: CDR1 SGHNT and CDR2 YENEEA. CDR3 sequence (DNA): TGTGCCAGCAGCTTCGGGCGTTCCGGGGAGCTGTTTTTT. It encodes CASSFGRSGELFF.

This clone was seen only a few times. The junction differs from germline at one of its ends, possibly a read error. The V call is TRBV2, the J call TRBJ2-7; 7 positions match TRBD2. Germline V gene data show CDR1 as SNHLY and CDR2 as FYNNEI. This CDR3 has 13 amino acids. Written as DNA, the CDR3 is TGTGCTAGCAGTGAGGAACTAGCGAGCGAGCAGTACTTC. As protein: CASSEELASEQYF.

The chain couples TRBV6-1 to TRBJ2-3; 10 bases fit TRBD2. Germline V gives CDR1 MNHNS, CDR2 SASEGT. This CDR3 is built from 14 residues. The V segment lost 2 bases and the J segment 4 bases; nucleotides outside the gene matches: 0. The CDR3 DNA reads as TGTGCCAGCAGTGAACTAGCGGGAGCAGATACGCAGTATTTT. It encodes CASSELAGADTQYF.

The chain links TRBV19 to TRBJ2-1; 13 bases are a match to TRBD2. The CDR3 spans 16 residues. The germline CDR1 and CDR2 sequences are LNHDA and SQIVND (reference sequence). Trimming at V came to 4 bases and at J to 7 bases, leaving 7 bases not matched to a gene. The CDR3 loop is CASSKGTSGIGNEQFF. CDR3 DNA: TGTGCCAGTAGTAAAGGGACTAGCGGGATAGGTAATGAGCAGTTCTTC.

The V gene is TRBV5-1, the J gene TRBJ2-3, with D possibly TRBD2 on 5 matching bases. Trimming took off 7 bases at V and 5 bases at J, with 17 bases between the two ends. This CDR3 is built from 14 residues. Germline V lookup: CDR1 SGHRS, CDR2 YFSETQ. CDR3 loop: CASSIATTKDTQYF. For the CDR3, the DNA is TGCGCCAGCTCCATAGCGACAACGAAAGATACGCAGTATTTT.

The chain carries TRBV6-5 and TRBJ1-4; possibly TRBD1 for D (6 bases). This CDR3 comprises 14 residues. V dropped 4 bases and J dropped 7 bases, with 13 bases sitting between them. The germline gives CDR1 MNHEY, CDR2 SVGAGI. In DNA, the CDR3 is TGTGCCAGCAGTTCGGGGGCGCCCGGTGAAAAACTGTTTTTT. Translated, it gives CASSSGAPGEKLFF.

The rearrangement links TRBV5-1 to TRBJ2-5; 7 bases align to TRBD2. CDR3 size: 15 residues. CDR1 is SGHRS, CDR2 YFSETQ, per germline. V was clipped by 4 bases and J by 3 bases; unmatched bases: 9. The CDR3 here is CASSPGGGQEETQYF. The CDR3 DNA reads TGCGCCAGCAGCCCGGGGGGTGGGCAGGAAGAGACCCAGTACTTC. The full variable domain, its missing parts supplied by reference TRBV5-1 and TRBJ2-5, is KAGVTQTPRYLIKTRGQQVTLSCSPISGHRSVSWYQQTPGQGLQFLFEYFSETQRNKGNFPGRFSGRQFSNSRSEMNVSTLELGDSALYLCASSPGGGQEETQYFGPGTRLLVL.

This chain joins TRBV5-5 and TRBJ2-1, with 7 bases fitting TRBD2. Trimming took 0 bases from V and 7 from J; bases not matched to a gene: 7. The CDR3 is 15 residues long. The germline V gene has CDR1 SGHKS and CDR2 YYEKEE (reference sequence). CDR3 sequence: CASSLDAGVGNEQFF. The CDR3 nucleotides read TGTGCCAGCAGCTTGGACGCGGGAGTTGGGAATGAGCAGTTCTTC. The whole variable domain, remainder taken from reference TRBV5-5 and TRBJ2-1, is DAGVTQSPTHLIKTRGQQVTLRCSPISGHKSVSWYQQVLGQGPQFIFQYYEKEERGRGNFPDRFSARQFPNYSSELNVNALLLGDSALYLCASSLDAGVGNEQFFGPGTRLTVL.

V usage is TRBV6-5 and J usage is TRBJ2-2; D not certain. CDR1 and CDR2 from the germline V gene are MNHEY and SVGAGI. The length of the CDR3 is 16 residues. V shed 0 bases and J shed 0 bases, with 8 bases lying between them. CDR3 DNA sequence: TGTGCCAGCAGTTACTCGAGGCAGACGAACACCGGGGAGCTGTTTTTT. Its translation is CASSYSRQTNTGELFF.

This clone was observed a handful of times. The chain joins TRBV10-1 to TRBJ2-3, with D maybe TRBD2 (6 bases). The CDR3 is made up of 13 amino acids. Trimming took 8 bases from V and 0 from J, leaving 9 bases between them. Germline CDR1 is WNHNN and CDR2 is SYGVQD (reference sequence). This chain's CDR3 is CASGGDSTDTQYF. As DNA, the CDR3 is TGCGCCAGCGGCGGGGATAGCACAGATACGCAGTATTTT.

The rearrangement links TRBV5-6 to TRBJ2-1; 10 nucleotides align to TRBD2. Germline loops: CDR1 SGHDT, CDR2 YYEEEE. This CDR3 has 17 amino acids. Trimming cost V 0 bases and J 4 bases; bases outside gene matches: 7. CDR3 DNA sequence: TGTGCCAGCAGCTTGGGAGTAGGACTAGCGGCATACAATGAGCAGTTCTTC. Protein: CASSLGVGLAAYNEQFF.

This clone was counted a few times. The chain has TRBV14 and TRBJ2-7; D remains unclear. Germline lookup yields CDR1 SGHDN and CDR2 FVKESK. The V end lost 0 bases, the J end lost 7 bases, and 7 bases lay between the germline ends. This CDR3 comprises 12 residues. CDR3 protein: CASSQEVGEQYF. The CDR3 DNA sequence: TGTGCCAGCAGCCAAGAAGTTGGGGAGCAGTACTTC.

This clone showed up just a few times. V and J are TRBV4-1 and TRBJ1-5; 10 bases fit TRBD1. The J segment lost 2 bases and the V segment lost 0 bases, leaving 10 bases of the junction unmatched. CDR3 length: 19 amino acids. Germline V gene sequence: CDR1 MGHRA, CDR2 YSYEKL. CDR3 nucleotide sequence: TGCGCCAGCAGCCAAGACCTGGGACAGGGGATCGTCCGCAATCAGCCCCAGCATTTT. This sequence encodes CASSQDLGQGIVRNQPQHF.

V and J are TRBV28 and TRBJ1-5; D not certain. The V end was cut by 2 bases, the J end by 7 bases, with 12 bases between. This CDR3 spans 14 amino acids. Germline lookup yields CDR1 MDHEN and CDR2 SYDVKM. CDR3 DNA: TGTGCCAGCAGTTTAGTTGGGCTGACGCAGCCCCAGCATTTT. This codes for CASSLVGLTQPQHF.

The CDR3 protein is CASRRTSGRGEQFF. As DNA, the CDR3 is TGTGCCAGCAGGCGGACTAGCGGGAGGGGGGAGCAGTTCTTC. The chain has TRBV6-6 and TRBJ2-1; 15 bases align to TRBD2. This CDR3 contains 14 residues. V trimming: 6 bases; J trimming: 10 bases; junction bases outside the gene matches: 4. CDR1 and CDR2 from the germline V gene are MNHNY and SVGAGI (reference sequence).

This clone occurred once. The chain has TRBV5-5 and TRBJ1-1; perhaps TRBD1 as D (6 bases). V dropped 0 bases and J dropped 4 bases, with 13 bases sitting between them. The CDR3 totals 15 residues. Germline V lookup: CDR1 SGHKS, CDR2 YYEKEE (reference sequence). CDR3 coding DNA: TGTGCCAGCAGCTTGGCCCCGGGGGGCGTCACTGAAGCTTTCTTT. Amino acids: CASSLAPGGVTEAFF.